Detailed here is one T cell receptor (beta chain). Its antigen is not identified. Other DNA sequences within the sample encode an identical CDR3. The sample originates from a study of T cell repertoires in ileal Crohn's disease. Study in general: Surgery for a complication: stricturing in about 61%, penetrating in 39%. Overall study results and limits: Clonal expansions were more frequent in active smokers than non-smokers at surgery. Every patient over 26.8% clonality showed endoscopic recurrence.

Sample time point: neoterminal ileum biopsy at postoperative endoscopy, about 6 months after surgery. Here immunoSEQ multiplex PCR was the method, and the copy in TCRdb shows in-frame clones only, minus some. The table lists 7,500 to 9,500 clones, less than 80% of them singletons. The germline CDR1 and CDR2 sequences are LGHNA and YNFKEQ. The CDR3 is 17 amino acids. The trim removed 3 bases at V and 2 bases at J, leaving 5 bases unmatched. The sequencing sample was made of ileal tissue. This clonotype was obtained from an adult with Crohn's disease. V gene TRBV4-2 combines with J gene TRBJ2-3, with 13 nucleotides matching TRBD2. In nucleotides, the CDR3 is TGTGCCAGCAGCCATGGGACTAGCGGGGCCCCCACAGATACGCAGTATTTT. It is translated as CASSHGTSGAPTDTQYF.